The 13 T cell receptor beta chains below come from one sample, sequenced in a study of cytomegalovirus exposure and HLA in healthy donors. The PCR employed 60 Vbeta primers together with 13 Jbeta primers. Sequencing was performed with immunoSEQ multiplex PCR; in TCRdb, only in-frame clones are kept and a portion is missing. The sample has approximately 100,000 clones; roughly 82% are singletons. What was sequenced was PBMCs. The source of these receptors is a man aged 50-60 years in good health and CMV-seronegative.

The rearrangement joins TRBV2 to TRBJ2-7; D is perhaps TRBD1 (5 bases). This CDR3 has 12 residues. V lost 6 bases to trimming and J lost 4 bases, with 10 bases between them. The V gene's germline CDR1 is SNHLY and CDR2 FYNNEI. Written as DNA, the CDR3 is TGTGCCAGCAGGAGACAGCATTACGAGCAGTACGTC. Protein: CASRRQHYEQYV.

The chain joins TRBV7-8 to TRBJ1-2; D perhaps matches TRBD1 (5 bases). Germline-derived CDR1 and CDR2 are SGHVS and FQNEAQ. The CDR3 has 15 amino acids. The ends were cut back, 1 base at V and 6 bases at J, with 15 bases in the middle. The CDR3 DNA follows: TGTGCCAGCAGCTTAGACCCAGGGCCCCCAAATGGCTACACCTTC. Translating it yields CASSLDPGPPNGYTF.

CDR3: CASSQGDRAEQFF. CDR3 sequence (DNA): TGCGCCAGCAGCCAGGGGGACAGGGCTGAGCAGTTCTTC. V and J are TRBV4-3 and TRBJ2-1, with 9 nucleotides matching TRBD1. V was pared by 3 bases and J by 9 bases, with 3 bases of the junction left unmatched. Germline V gene lookup returns CDR1 LGHNA and CDR2 YSLEER. This CDR3 is built from 13 residues.

This chain uses TRBV7-9 with TRBJ1-2, with 7 positions matching TRBD1. This CDR3 is 17 amino acids long. J was trimmed by 1 base and V by 5 bases; bases with no gene match: 13. The germline gives CDR1 SEHNR, CDR2 FQNEAQ (reference sequence). The CDR3 sequence is CASSPFTGEDINYGYTF. For the CDR3, the DNA is TGTGCCAGCAGCCCCTTTACAGGGGAAGATATTAACTATGGCTACACCTTC.

The V gene is TRBV5-6, the J gene TRBJ1-1; tentatively, D is TRBD1 (6 bases). Germline V gene data show CDR1 as SGHDT and CDR2 as YYEEEE. The CDR3 length is 14 residues. The germline V and J ends were trimmed by 4 bases and 5 bases, with 15 bases remaining between them. CDR3 sequence (DNA): TGTGCCAGCAGCATCTCAGGGGTTTGGACTGAAGCTTTCTTT. Its protein product is CASSISGVWTEAFF.

This clone has only a few counts. The V gene is TRBV6-1, the J gene TRBJ1-5; D is uncertain. Germline assignment: CDR1 MNHNS and CDR2 SASEGT. This CDR3 is 15 amino acids long. Deletions cut 4 bases from V and 1 base from J, with 11 bases between. The CDR3 reads CASSGSLRSNQPQHF. The CDR3 region has the DNA TGTGCCAGCAGTGGGTCCCTGAGGAGCAATCAGCCCCAGCATTTT.

In its sample, this clone was seen once. This chain joins TRBV4-3 and TRBJ2-1; 7 nucleotides match TRBD2. CDR1 is LGHNA and CDR2 is YSLEER in the germline V gene. The CDR3 has 15 residues. Trimming took 4 bases from V and 8 from J; bases not matched to a gene: 11. The CDR3, as DNA: TGCGCCAGCAGCCCAGGACTAGAGTGGGTCGATGAGCAGTTCTTC. It yields the protein CASSPGLEWVDEQFF.

The V gene is TRBV29-1, the J gene TRBJ2-1, with 7 bases that match TRBD1. Trimming took 2 bases from V and 4 from J; bases not matched to a gene: 5. Per the germline V gene, CDR1 is SQVTM and CDR2 is ANQGSEA. The CDR3 runs 14 residues. The CDR3: CSVERGRRYNEQFF. CDR3 coding DNA: TGCAGCGTTGAAAGGGGGCGTAGGTACAATGAGCAGTTCTTC.

The rearrangement uses TRBV10-3 and TRBJ2-2, with TRBD1 as a possible D gene (6 bases). The germline gives CDR1 ENHRY, CDR2 SYGVKD. The CDR3 runs 19 residues. Trimming removed 0 bases at V and 0 bases at J, with 17 bases between. The CDR3 DNA sequence: TGTGCCATCAGTGAGTCGGGGATGGGGGACACTTCGAACACCGGGGAGCTGTTTTTT. This encodes CAISESGMGDTSNTGELFF.

J is TRBJ1-1 and V is TRBV11-2, with D perhaps TRBD1 (5 bases). CDR3 length equals 16 residues. V was trimmed by 0 bases and J by 5 bases, leaving 16 bases between them. Germline V gene data show CDR1 as SGHAT and CDR2 as FQNNGV. The CDR3 bases are TGTGCCAGCAGCTTAGATATTCCCAGGGTGGGAACTGAAGCTTTCTTT. Its translation is CASSLDIPRVGTEAFF.

CDR3 DNA sequence: TGTGCCAGCAGCCGTTACGGGGATGAAAAACTGTTTTTT. Residues: CASSRYGDEKLFF. The rearrangement links TRBV9 to TRBJ1-4; D ambiguous. In germline, CDR1 is SGDLS, CDR2 YYNGEE. The CDR3 is 13 amino acids. The V and J ends lost 4 bases and 6 bases respectively, with 10 bases between them.

This sequence joins TRBV11-2 and TRBJ1-5; D may be TRBD1 (6 bases). CDR1 is SGHAT and CDR2 is FQNNGV in the germline V gene. Trimming took 1 base from V and 6 from J, leaving 13 bases between them. The CDR3 extends over 15 amino acids. The CDR3 sequence: CASSLGGQGSQPQHF. CDR3 in DNA: TGTGCCAGCAGCTTAGGGGGGCAGGGGTCTCAGCCCCAGCATTTT.

V gene TRBV29-1 combines with J gene TRBJ2-7; tentative D call: TRBD1 (6 bases). The CDR3 is made up of 15 amino acids. Germline V CDR1 and CDR2: SQVTM, ANQGSEA. The V end was cut by 6 bases, the J end by 6 bases, with 24 bases between. DNA of the CDR3: TGCAGCGTCCGGGCAGGGACAACGATTTCTTCCGAGCAGTACTTC. It is translated as CSVRAGTTISSEQYF.